Presented here are 18 T cell receptor beta chains from one specimen sequenced in a study of T cells after yellow fever vaccination. MiXCR, run by TCRdb on the 5' RACE reads, gives a single entry per CDR3 protein. Found here are around 400,000 distinct CDR3 sequences, approximately 10% of them singletons; the top ten hold around 18%. The material was PBMCs, obtained on the day of the first yellow fever vaccination. All receptors come from a man between 18 and 29 years old who received the YFV17D yellow fever vaccine.

This clonotype was seen ten or more times. This chain joins TRBV4-3 and TRBJ1-2, with D unclear. CDR3 size: 13 residues. V lost 0 bases and J lost 7, with 9 bases in between. CDR1 and CDR2 from the germline V gene are LGHNA and YSLEER. CDR3 DNA: TGCGCCAGCAGCCAAGAGTCCTGGGGTGGCTACACCTTC. Amino acid sequence: CASSQESWGGYTF.

V is TRBV28 and J is TRBJ2-1; 11 nucleotides match TRBD2. This CDR3 comprises 15 residues. The V gene end was trimmed by 5 bases and the J gene end by 5 bases; junction bases not matched to a gene: 5. Germline lookup yields CDR1 MDHEN and CDR2 SYDVKM. CDR3: CASSIAGGANNEQFF. The CDR3 DNA sequence: TGTGCCAGCAGTATAGCGGGGGGGGCCAACAATGAGCAGTTCTTC.

The J gene is TRBJ2-3, the V gene TRBV14; the D gene is possibly TRBD2 (6 bases). The CDR3 loop spans 16 amino acids. Germline CDR1 SGHDN, CDR2 FVKESK. V lost 4 bases to trimming and J lost 4 bases, with 18 bases between them. CDR3 amino acids: CASSPFGHAGPDTQYF. The CDR3 coding sequence is TGTGCCAGCAGCCCCTTCGGTCATGCGGGGCCAGATACGCAGTATTTT. Based on the CDR3 plus reference TRBV14 and TRBJ2-3, the full variable domain is EAGVTQFPSHSVIEKGQTVTLRCDPISGHDNLYWYRRVMGKEIKFLLHFVKESKQDESGMPNNRFLAERTGGTYSTLKVQPAELEDSGVYFCASSPFGHAGPDTQYFGPGTRLTVL.

This clonotype was seen a handful of times. The J gene is TRBJ2-1, the V gene TRBV7-2, with a tentative D call TRBD2 (5 bases). The germline V and J ends were trimmed by 7 bases and 1 base, with 20 bases remaining between them. Germline V gene sequence: CDR1 SGHTA, CDR2 FQGNSA. This CDR3 contains 17 residues. The CDR3 region is CASNGARAGVSYNEQFF. CDR3 in DNA: TGTGCCAGCAACGGAGCTAGGGCCGGGGTGTCCTACAATGAGCAGTTCTTC.

The chain recombines TRBV5-6 with TRBJ2-1, with D tentatively TRBD2 (7 bases). V gave up 5 bases and J gave up 2 bases, with 14 bases separating them. The CDR3 contains 15 residues. Germline V lookup: CDR1 SGHDT, CDR2 YYEEEE. The CDR3 DNA reads as TGTGCCAGCAGGAGGCGGCGGGGGCCCTACAATGAGCAGTTCTTC. Amino acids: CASRRRRGPYNEQFF.

The chain joins TRBV19 to TRBJ1-1, with a possible D match to TRBD1 (5 bases). Trimming cost V 1 base and J 3 bases, with 9 bases left between them. The V gene's germline CDR1 is LNHDA and CDR2 SQIVND (reference sequence). The length of the CDR3 is 14 residues. The CDR3 DNA is TGTGCCAGTAGTATAGGCTCGGGGGACACTGAAGCTTTCTTT. This codes for CASSIGSGDTEAFF.

This clonotype was recorded a few times. J is TRBJ2-3 and V is TRBV6-5; 9 nucleotides match TRBD1. This CDR3 contains 16 residues. The germline V gene has CDR1 MNHEY and CDR2 SVGAGI. The ends lost 2 bases at V and 6 bases at J; junction bases unmatched: 9. CDR3 residues: CASSYRGTGQGDTQYF. For the CDR3, the DNA is TGTGCCAGCAGTTACAGGGGGACAGGGCAAGGTGATACGCAGTATTTT.

The J gene is TRBJ2-2, the V gene TRBV11-1; 9 bases align to TRBD2. Germline V gene data show CDR1 as SGHAT and CDR2 as FQDESV (reference sequence). CDR3 size: 20 residues. With 4 bases clipped from V and 0 bases from J, the junction kept 15 bases outside the gene matches. The DNA of the CDR3 is TGTGCCAGCAGCTCTACAACGGTTGGTAGCGGGGGATCGAACACCGGGGAGCTGTTTTTT. Protein sequence: CASSSTTVGSGGSNTGELFF. Filled out from reference TRBV11-1 and TRBJ2-2, the complete variable domain reads EAEVAQSPRYKITEKSQAVAFWCDPISGHATLYWYRQILGQGPELLVQFQDESVVDDSQLPKDRFSAERLKGVDSTLKIQPAELGDSAMYLCASSSTTVGSGGSNTGELFFGEGSRLTVL.

This clonotype turned up a few times. The V call is TRBV7-3, the J call TRBJ2-1, with D perhaps being TRBD1 or TRBD2 (5 bases each). This CDR3 has 19 amino acids. Germline loops: CDR1 SGHTA, CDR2 FQGTGA. Deletions cut 1 base from V and 8 bases from J, with 27 bases between. The CDR3 nucleotides read TGTGCCAGCAGCTTAAGGTTCAGGGACGGGCGGAGGCTGGGCGATGAGCAGTTCTTC. This encodes CASSLRFRDGRRLGDEQFF.

The chain has TRBV20-1 and TRBJ2-5; TRBD2 matches at 8 bases. Germline loops: CDR1 DFQATT, CDR2 SNEGSKA (reference sequence). V was pared by 1 base and J by 4 bases, with 8 bases of the junction left unmatched. The CDR3 consists of 15 residues. The chain's CDR3 is CSARVFSGEGETQYF. CDR3 DNA sequence: TGCAGTGCTAGAGTATTTAGCGGGGAGGGAGAGACCCAGTACTTC.

This clonotype was seen more than once but under ten times. The chain is built from TRBV7-2 and TRBJ1-3, with 12 bases aligning to TRBD1. Unmatched junction bases numbered 2, after V lost 4 bases and J lost 1 base. From germline, CDR1 is SGHTA and CDR2 FQGNSA. The CDR3 length is 16 residues. CDR3 nucleotides: TGTGCCAGCAGCTCGGGACAGGGGGCTTCTGGAAACACCATATATTTT. Amino acid sequence: CASSSGQGASGNTIYF.

The table lists this clonotype with a few counts. The J gene is TRBJ2-7, the V gene TRBV6-1; no reliable D call. Trimming took off 5 bases at V and 5 bases at J, with 16 bases between the two ends. Germline CDR1 reads MNHNS; CDR2 reads SASEGT. This CDR3 spans 14 amino acids. The CDR3 region is CASSPLTGGDEQYF. Written as DNA, the CDR3 is TGTGCCAGCAGTCCCCTGACTGGTGGCGACGAGCAGTACTTC.

This clonotype was recorded at least ten times. The chain links TRBV20-1 to TRBJ2-3; D possibly uses TRBD1 or TRBD2 (5 bases each). Trimming stripped 3 bases from V and 2 bases from J, with 9 bases between. Germline V gene sequence: CDR1 DFQATT, CDR2 SNEGSKA (reference sequence). The CDR3 runs to 13 residues. This CDR3 reads CSASIGATDTQYF. As DNA, the CDR3 is TGCAGTGCTAGCATCGGGGCCACAGATACGCAGTATTTT.

In its sample, this clonotype was seen a few times. The CDR3 bases are TGCAGCGTTGTAAAGGAGTCGGACGGAAACACCATATATTTT. Translated: CSVVKESDGNTIYF. This chain connects TRBV29-1 to TRBJ1-3; D call uncertain. The V gene lost 4 bases and the J gene lost 4 bases, with 14 bases spanning the gap. The CDR3 loop spans 14 amino acids. CDR1 and CDR2 (germline): SQVTM, ANQGSEA. The variable domain in full, completed from reference TRBV29-1 and TRBJ1-3, reads SAVISQKPSRDICQRGTSLTIQCQVDSQVTMMFWYRQQPGQSLTLIATANQGSEATYESGFVIDKFPISRPNLTFSTLTVSNMSPEDSSIYLCSVVKESDGNTIYFGEGSWLTVV.

This clonotype was seen ten or more times. This chain connects TRBV29-1 to TRBJ2-4; a weak D match, TRBD1 (6 bases). CDR1 is SQVTM, CDR2 ANQGSEA, per germline. The V end lost 5 bases, the J end lost 3 bases, and 11 bases lay between the germline ends. This CDR3 region has 13 residues. The CDR3 sequence: CSVTPGVKNIQYF. CDR3 DNA sequence: TGCAGCGTTACCCCAGGGGTCAAAAACATTCAGTACTTC.

Only a few counts were recorded for this clonotype. V usage is TRBV15 and J usage is TRBJ2-7; D is unresolved. The CDR3 runs 13 residues. CDR1 LNHNV and CDR2 YYDKDF come from the germline V gene (reference sequence). V lost 1 base and J lost 4, with 8 bases in between. The CDR3 is CATSRGWGYEQYV. CDR3 nucleotides: TGTGCCACCAGCAGAGGTTGGGGTTACGAGCAGTACGTC.

This sequence joins TRBV3-1 and TRBJ1-5; 7 bases are a match to TRBD1. The CDR3 is 16 amino acids. V lost 1 base and J lost 4; bases outside the gene matches: 7. Germline V gene data show CDR1 as LGHDT and CDR2 as YNNKEL (reference sequence). The CDR3 DNA follows: TGTGCCAGCAGCCAAGGCTACAGGGGAGGGAATCAGCCCCAGCATTTT. It is translated as CASSQGYRGGNQPQHF.

The rearrangement uses TRBV5-1 and TRBJ2-1, with 11 bases identical to TRBD2. J was trimmed by 8 bases and V by 0 bases; bases with no gene match: 4. CDR1 is SGHRS, CDR2 YFSETQ, per germline. The CDR3 is made up of 15 amino acids. The CDR3 DNA is TGCGCCAGCAGCTTGGGTAGCGGGGGGGTTGATGAGCAGTTCTTC. Protein sequence: CASSLGSGGVDEQFF.